The 13 T cell receptor beta chains reported below all come from one sample, sequenced in a study of PD-1 blockade in classical Hodgkin lymphoma. Repertoires were generated with immunoSEQ multiplex PCR, while TCRdb's copy carries only in-frame clones and drops some. Here the sample spans about 18,000 clones, around 86% being singletons. Each patient experienced a relapse that followed autologous stem cell transplantation, and brentuximab vedotin exposure varied. The specimen comprised peripheral blood mononuclear cells (PBMCs), sampled at baseline. These receptors were obtained from a human donor with classical Hodgkin lymphoma.

The rearrangement links TRBV16 to TRBJ2-3; D may be TRBD1 (5 bases). CDR3 length: 14 residues. Germline loops: CDR1 KGHSY, CDR2 FQNENV. V lost 0 bases and J lost 4, with 8 bases in between. Here the CDR3 reads CASSQSDRPDTQYF. The CDR3 DNA is TGTGCCAGCAGCCAATCAGACAGACCAGATACGCAGTATTTT.

The chain carries TRBV30 and TRBJ1-2, with 9 bases fitting TRBD1. Germline V gene sequence: CDR1 GTSNPN, CDR2 SVGIG (reference sequence). V trimming: 2 bases; J trimming: 5 bases; junction bases outside the gene matches: 3. CDR3 length: 13 amino acids. In DNA, the CDR3 is TGTGCCTGGAGTCCGGGGACAGGGTATGGCTACACCTTC. This gives the protein CAWSPGTGYGYTF.

V is TRBV19 and J is TRBJ2-4; D gene uncertain. Trimming cost V 8 bases and J 7 bases, with 18 bases left between them. Germline V lookup: CDR1 LNHDA, CDR2 SQIVND (reference sequence). The CDR3 contains 14 residues. CDR3 coding DNA: TGTGCCAGTGGGGTCAAGGCTGCCTGGAACATTCAGTACTTC. Translating gives CASGVKAAWNIQYF.

The V call is TRBV30, the J call TRBJ1-6, with TRBD1 as a possible D gene (5 bases). The germline V gene encodes CDR1 GTSNPN and CDR2 SVGIG (reference sequence). Trimming removed 3 bases at V and 10 bases at J, with 13 bases between. The CDR3 is 13 residues long. CDR3 region: CAWRGGVGSPLHF. CDR3 DNA: TGTGCCTGGAGAGGAGGGGTCGGGTCACCCCTCCACTTT.

The V gene is TRBV5-1, the J gene TRBJ2-2; 10 positions match TRBD2. Germline V gene sequence: CDR1 SGHRS, CDR2 YFSETQ. Trimming cost V 0 bases and J 0 bases; bases outside gene matches: 20. The CDR3 has 23 residues. CDR3: CASSLAGPAGSGRLSANTGELFF. In nucleotides, the CDR3 is TGCGCCAGCAGCTTGGCAGGCCCCGCCGGTAGCGGGAGGCTATCCGCGAACACCGGGGAGCTGTTTTTT.

The chain recombines TRBV28 with TRBJ2-7, with 7 bases fitting TRBD1. Per germline, CDR1 MDHEN and CDR2 SYDVKM. The CDR3 length is 15 residues. The junction had 8 bases not matched to a gene; V was cut back by 6 bases and J by 0 bases. The CDR3 loop is CASSFSGDSSYEQYF. The CDR3 region has the DNA TGTGCCAGCAGCTTTTCTGGGGACAGCTCCTACGAGCAGTACTTC.

The V call is TRBV5-4, the J call TRBJ2-3; 9 nucleotides line up with TRBD2. The trim removed 4 bases at V and 5 bases at J, leaving 11 bases unmatched. The CDR3 consists of 16 residues. The V gene's germline CDR1 is SGHNT and CDR2 YYREEE (reference sequence). The CDR3 nucleotides read TGTGCCAGCAGCCCCATGGGCGGGAGGGCCCAAGATACGCAGTATTTT. Amino acid sequence: CASSPMGGRAQDTQYF. The full variable domain, completed using reference TRBV5-4 and TRBJ2-3, is ETGVTQSPTHLIKTRGQQVTLRCSSQSGHNTVSWYQQALGQGPQFIFQYYREEENGRGNFPPRFSGLQFPNYSSELNVNALELDDSALYLCASSPMGGRAQDTQYFGPGTRLTVL.

V usage is TRBV6-1 and J usage is TRBJ2-2; D call uncertain. With 2 bases removed from V and 2 bases from J, the gap between germline ends came to 15 bases. Germline V gene sequence: CDR1 MNHNS, CDR2 SASEGT. This CDR3 has 17 amino acids. The CDR3 here is CASSEREVALNTGELFF. Written as DNA, the CDR3 is TGTGCCAGCAGTGAACGAGAAGTAGCCCTCAACACCGGGGAGCTGTTTTTT.

This clone was recorded once. The CDR3 sequence is CASSLQMGQLNTGELFF. CDR3 coding DNA: TGTGCCAGCAGTTTACAAATGGGACAGCTGAACACCGGGGAGCTGTTTTTT. The chain combines TRBV28 with TRBJ2-2; 7 bases map to TRBD1. After removal of 2 bases from V and 1 base from J, the junction contained 7 bases not matched to a gene. This CDR3 region has 17 residues. Per the germline V gene, CDR1 is MDHEN and CDR2 is SYDVKM.

The genes are TRBV5-8 and TRBJ2-1; the match to TRBD2 covers 7 bases. Per germline, CDR1 SGHTS and CDR2 YDEGEE. With 0 bases clipped from V and 8 bases from J, the junction kept 5 bases outside the gene matches. The CDR3 covers 14 residues. DNA for the CDR3: TGTGCCAGCAGCTTGGAAAGGGCGGGGGATGAGCAGTTCTTC. It encodes CASSLERAGDEQFF.

The rearrangement uses TRBV10-3 and TRBJ2-1, with 8 positions matching TRBD2. Germline V gives CDR1 ENHRY, CDR2 SYGVKD. Trimming cost V 2 bases and J 0 bases; bases outside gene matches: 6. The CDR3 is 17 residues long. The CDR3 here is CAISERGSGNSYNEQFF. The CDR3 nucleotides are TGTGCCATCAGTGAGAGGGGTAGCGGGAACTCCTACAATGAGCAGTTCTTC.

This clone was observed once. The V gene is TRBV5-1, the J gene TRBJ1-6; D possibly corresponds to TRBD1 (5 bases). With 0 bases removed from V and 10 bases from J, the gap between germline ends came to 14 bases. The CDR3 has 15 amino acids. Germline V gives CDR1 SGHRS, CDR2 YFSETQ. This CDR3 reads CASSLATGTGSPLHF. CDR3 nucleotide sequence: TGCGCCAGCAGCTTGGCGACTGGGACGGGGTCACCCCTCCACTTT.

The J gene is TRBJ1-2, the V gene TRBV5-6; 8 bases are shared with TRBD1. Trimming removed 2 bases from V and 4 bases from J; junction bases left unmatched: 10. Germline V lookup: CDR1 SGHDT, CDR2 YYEEEE. The CDR3 has 16 residues. The CDR3, as DNA: TGTGCCAGCAGCTTTTCAGGGACAGGAATTTCCTATGGCTACACCTTC. It is translated as CASSFSGTGISYGYTF.